This record covers a single T cell receptor beta chain. The antigen remains undetermined. After removal of 5 bases from V and 7 bases from J, the junction contained 15 bases not matched to a gene. Germline CDR1 and CDR2: MDHEN and SYDVKM. The CDR3 is 17 residues long. Here immunoSEQ multiplex PCR was the method, and the copy in TCRdb shows in-frame clones only, minus some. The sample gives around 67,000 clones, 84% of which show up once; around 7.8% is in the top ten. This sample is drawn from a study of T cell responses to AZD1222 COVID-19 vaccine. Study findings and constraints: Females outnumbered males among donors, who were mostly white British; clonal diversity was possibly underestimated. Baseline serostatus was positive in only a handful of AZD1222 recipients.

The receptor was isolated from an adult in good health. Source: peripheral blood, taken on day 0 of AZD1222 vaccination. This chain links TRBV28 with TRBJ2-4, with TRBD2 identical over 9 bases. CDR3 in amino acids: CASSPRGAGGSRNIQYF. CDR3 in DNA: TGTGCCAGCAGTCCACGGGGAGCGGGGGGTTCGCGTAACATTCAGTACTTC.